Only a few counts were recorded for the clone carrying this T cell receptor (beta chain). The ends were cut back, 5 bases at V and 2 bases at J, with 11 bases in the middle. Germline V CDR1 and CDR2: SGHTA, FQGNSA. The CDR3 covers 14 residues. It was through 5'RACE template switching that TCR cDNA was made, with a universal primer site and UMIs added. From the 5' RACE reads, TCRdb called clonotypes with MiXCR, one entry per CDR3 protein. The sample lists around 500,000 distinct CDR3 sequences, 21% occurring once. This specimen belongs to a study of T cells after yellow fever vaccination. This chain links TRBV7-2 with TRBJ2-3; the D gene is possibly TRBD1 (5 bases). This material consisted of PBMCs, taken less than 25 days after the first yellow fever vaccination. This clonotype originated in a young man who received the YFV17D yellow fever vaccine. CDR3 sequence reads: CASSQGRSTDTQYF. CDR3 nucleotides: TGTGCCAGCAGCCAGGGCAGGTCCACAGATACGCAGTATTTT.